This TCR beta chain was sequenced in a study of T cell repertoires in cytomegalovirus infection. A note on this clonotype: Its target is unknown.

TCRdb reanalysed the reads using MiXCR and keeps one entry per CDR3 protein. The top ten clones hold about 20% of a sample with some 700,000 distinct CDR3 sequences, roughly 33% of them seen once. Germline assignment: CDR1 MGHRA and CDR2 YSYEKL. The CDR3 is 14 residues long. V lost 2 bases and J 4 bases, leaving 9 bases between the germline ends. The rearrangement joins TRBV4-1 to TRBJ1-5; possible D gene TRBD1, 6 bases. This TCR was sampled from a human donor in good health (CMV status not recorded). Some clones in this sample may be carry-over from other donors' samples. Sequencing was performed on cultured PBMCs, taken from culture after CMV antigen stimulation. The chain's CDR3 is CASSQRTGNQPQHF. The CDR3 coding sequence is TGCGCCAGCAGCCAACGCACAGGGAATCAGCCCCAGCATTTT.